A single sample gave rise to the 11 T cell receptor beta chains below, sequenced in a study of blood T cell repertoires in COVID-19. The repertoire was sequenced with immunoSEQ multiplex PCR; TCRdb's copy has only in-frame clones and lacks some. The data show tens of thousands of clones, approximately 84% seen once. Source material: peripheral blood. All receptors come from a man between 65 and 85 years old with COVID-19, enrolled during active disease.

This clone has only one observation. This sequence joins TRBV28 and TRBJ2-7, with D possibly TRBD1 on 5 matching bases. The germline V gene has CDR1 MDHEN and CDR2 SYDVKM. V was trimmed by 6 bases and J by 2 bases, leaving 8 bases between them. The CDR3 loop spans 12 amino acids. The CDR3 DNA sequence: TGTGCCAGCAGGGGGCAGACCTACGAGCAGTACTTC. This sequence encodes CASRGQTYEQYF.

The chain couples TRBV5-1 to TRBJ2-1; a weak D match, TRBD2 (5 bases). The CDR3 runs 14 residues. Germline V gene sequence: CDR1 SGHRS, CDR2 YFSETQ. The ends were cut back, 0 bases at V and 3 bases at J, with 7 bases in the middle. The CDR3 coding sequence is TGCGCCAGCAGCTTGGAAGGAGGCTACAATGAGCAGTTCTTC. It is translated as CASSLEGGYNEQFF.

This clone was recorded a few times. This chain uses TRBV4-1 with TRBJ1-4; D may be TRBD1 (6 bases). Germline loops: CDR1 MGHRA, CDR2 YSYEKL. V was clipped by 5 bases and J by 8 bases, with 18 bases between them. The CDR3 is 15 amino acids. The CDR3 region is CASSKSPGGPEKLFF. The CDR3 nucleotides read TGCGCCAGCAGCAAATCGCCGGGGGGGCCAGAAAAACTGTTTTTT.

The J gene is TRBJ1-1, the V gene TRBV27, with 7 positions matching TRBD1. Per germline, CDR1 MNHEY and CDR2 SMNVEV (reference sequence). J lost 0 bases, V lost 6 bases, and 7 bases had no gene match. There are 15 residues in the CDR3. The CDR3 DNA sequence: TGTGCCAGCAGCGGGACAGCCTCTATGAACACTGAAGCTTTCTTT. This encodes CASSGTASMNTEAFF.

J is TRBJ1-6 and V is TRBV6-5; 7 bases are a match to TRBD1. Per germline, CDR1 MNHEY and CDR2 SVGAGI. V was clipped by 0 bases and J by 4 bases; unmatched bases: 3. This CDR3 contains 16 residues. The CDR3 loop reads CASSYSAGGYNSPLHF. CDR3 coding DNA: TGTGCCAGCAGTTACTCGGCAGGGGGTTATAATTCACCCCTCCACTTT.

The gene calls are TRBV11-2 and TRBJ2-2, with TRBD2 matching 9 bases. CDR1 and CDR2 from the germline V gene are SGHAT and FQNNGV. Trimming took 1 base from V and 6 from J; bases not matched to a gene: 3. The CDR3 sequence is 15 residues long. The CDR3 is CASSLVVAGAGELFF. The CDR3 DNA reads as TGTGCCAGCAGCTTAGTTGTAGCGGGAGCCGGGGAGCTGTTTTTT.

The rearrangement uses TRBV5-1 and TRBJ1-2; 9 bases align to TRBD1. This CDR3 has 15 amino acids. With V trimmed by 4 bases and J by 4 bases, 8 bases remained unmatched. Germline CDR1 SGHRS, CDR2 YFSETQ. CDR3 residues: CASSTQPGQGYGYTF. CDR3 bases: TGCGCCAGCAGCACCCAGCCGGGACAGGGCTATGGCTACACCTTC. The entire variable domain, with the rest obtained from reference TRBV5-1 and TRBJ1-2, is as follows: KAGVTQTPRYLIKTRGQQVTLSCSPISGHRSVSWYQQTPGQGLQFLFEYFSETQRNKGNFPGRFSGRQFSNSRSEMNVSTLELGDSALYLCASSTQPGQGYGYTFGSGTRLTVV.

The gene calls are TRBV7-6 and TRBJ2-5; 7 nucleotides line up with TRBD2. The V and J ends lost 4 bases and 5 bases, in that order; junction bases with no gene match: 10. The CDR3 sequence is 15 residues long. The germline V gene encodes CDR1 SGHVS and CDR2 FNYEAQ. This CDR3 is CASSYGLGAGETQYF. The DNA of the CDR3 is TGTGCCAGCAGCTACGGACTAGGGGCGGGGGAGACCCAGTACTTC.

The chain employs TRBV9 and TRBJ2-1, with TRBD2 matching 11 bases. Looked up from germline, CDR1 is SGDLS and CDR2 is YYNGEE. The CDR3 extends over 16 amino acids. Trimming at V came to 4 bases and at J to 4 bases, leaving 7 bases not matched to a gene. CDR3 region: CASSPRLAGTYNEQFF. The CDR3 DNA follows: TGTGCCAGCAGCCCGAGACTAGCGGGAACTTACAATGAGCAGTTCTTC.

Worth noting for this clone: The identical CDR3 is also encoded by other nucleotide sequences in the sample. The genes are TRBV30 and TRBJ1-1; no clear D gene. V gave up 0 bases and J gave up 3 bases, with 8 bases separating them. Germline lookup yields CDR1 GTSNPN and CDR2 SVGIG (reference sequence). The CDR3 runs to 13 residues. CDR3 sequence reads: CAWSVREYTEAFF. In DNA, the CDR3 is TGTGCCTGGAGTGTGAGGGAGTACACTGAAGCTTTCTTT. The variable domain in full, completed from reference TRBV30 and TRBJ1-1, reads SQTIHQWPATLVQPVGSPLSLECTVEGTSNPNLYWYRQAAGRGLQLLFYSVGIGQISSEVPQNLSASRPQDRQFILSSKKLLLSDSGFYLCAWSVREYTEAFFGQGTRLTVV.

The chain uses TRBV29-1 and TRBJ2-7, with 8 bases lining up with TRBD2. This CDR3 spans 14 amino acids. V lost 4 bases and J lost 2; bases outside the gene matches: 7. Looked up from germline, CDR1 is SQVTM and CDR2 is ANQGSEA. The CDR3 DNA sequence: TGCAGCGTTGTTAGGGCGGGAGGACCCTACGAGCAGTACTTC. Protein product: CSVVRAGGPYEQYF.